This TCR beta chain was captured by sequencing in a study of control samples from healthy donors and cancer patients. TCRdb keeps only in-frame clones here, not all; method: immunoSEQ multiplex PCR. The table records about 120,000 clones, roughly nine tenths of them present only once. Germline loops: CDR1 SGHTA, CDR2 FQGNSA. The ends lost 1 base at V and 8 bases at J; junction bases unmatched: 6. This CDR3 region has 14 residues. The rearrangement links TRBV7-2 to TRBJ1-1; 8 bases are shared with TRBD1. This receptor was taken from a woman in her forties or fifties with colorectal cancer. Material: PBMCs. The CDR3 spells CASSLVQGGHEAFF. DNA of the CDR3: TGTGCCAGCAGCTTAGTACAGGGGGGACACGAAGCTTTCTTT.